This TCR beta chain was found in a study of blood T cell repertoires in COVID-19. Overall study: The cDNA or gDNA used as material had been derived from T cells, B-cell-depleted T cells, or PBMCs.

In the original analysis: Nucleated cell number was recorded as an estimate derived from reference gene primer amplification. Here immunoSEQ multiplex PCR was the method, and the copy in TCRdb shows in-frame clones only, minus some. V, J and clone size are taken as reported in that table, and D and trimming were inferred from the DNA itself. The sample shows fewer than 300,000 clones, about nine tenths of them seen only once. Germline V lookup: CDR1 KGHDR, CDR2 SFDVKD. The CDR3 is made up of 15 amino acids. Trimming cost V 5 bases and J 5 bases; bases outside gene matches: 6. Assignment of participants to cohorts was predicated upon participant-reported clinical history.

This receptor was identified in a woman aged 25-40 years who had recovered from COVID-19. The chain carries TRBV24-1 and TRBJ2-7; TRBD1 agrees at 12 bases. Sequenced material: PBMCs or T cells enriched from blood (not recorded which). CDR3 loop: CATSARDRGPDEQYF. The CDR3 DNA follows: TGTGCCACCAGTGCACGGGACAGGGGGCCCGACGAGCAGTACTTC.